A selection of T cell receptor beta chains follows, all from one sample in a study of CD8 T cells in ankylosing spondylitis. TCRdb reanalysed the 5' RACE reads using MiXCR and keeps one entry per CDR3 protein. The sample contains approximately 100,000 distinct CDR3 sequences, about 24% of which appear only once. Input material: synovial fluid, either unsorted or a sorted T cell fraction (not recorded which). These receptors were taken from a male donor with ankylosing spondylitis. Each CDR3 is given with its conserved first and last residue. D genes are given only for firm matches. For some rows the clone size is stated as once, few or many, or as a class when expanded; others skip it.

>NA|TRBV10-3|many|TRBJ1-1
CAIRGPEGTEAFF
TGTGCCATCAGGGGGCCCGAGGGCACTGAAGCTTTCTTT
>NA|TRBV20-1|many|TRBJ1-1
CSARDRVTEAFF
TGCAGTGCTAGAGACAGGGTCACTGAAGCTTTCTTT
>NA|TRBV5-1|NA|TRBJ2-3
CASSPGPQGPQLGDTQYF
TGCGCCAGCAGCCCGGGCCCTCAAGGGCCTCAGCTGGGAGATACGCAGTATTTT
>NA|TRBV3-1|NA|TRBJ2-1
CASSQVAGRTYNEQFF
TGTGCCAGCAGCCAAGTTGCGGGGAGAACCTACAATGAGCAGTTCTTC
>NA|TRBV20-1|many|TRBJ2-3
CSAEGTNTDTQYF
TGCAGTGCTGAGGGGACGAACACAGATACGCAGTATTTT
>TRBD1|TRBV4-2|NA|TRBJ1-2
CASSQGVGQLGGPYGYTF
TGTGCCAGCAGCCAAGGAGTGGGACAGTTGGGAGGGCCCTATGGCTACACCTTC
>TRBD1|TRBV11-3|NA|TRBJ1-1
CASSPDGQENTEAFF
TGTGCCAGCAGCCCGGACGGACAGGAGAACACTGAAGCTTTCTTT
>TRBD1|TRBV29-1|few|TRBJ1-2
CSVAGTGGSNYGYTF
TGCAGCGTGGCGGGGACAGGGGGCTCCAACTATGGCTACACCTTC
>TRBD1|TRBV5-4|NA|TRBJ2-3
CASSRGPRGGDTQYF
TGTGCCAGCAGCAGGGGGCCCCGTGGGGGCGATACGCAGTATTTT
>NA|TRBV2|NA|TRBJ2-1
CASRTGEYVYEQFF
TGTGCCAGCAGAACGGGGGAGTATGTATATGAGCAGTTCTTC
>NA|TRBV5-1|NA|TRBJ2-1
CASSLAGASNEQFF
TGCGCCAGCAGCTTGGCAGGGGCCAGCAATGAGCAGTTCTTC
>TRBD1|TRBV6-1|NA|TRBJ1-2
CASRPTGEGGYTF
TGTGCCAGCAGACCGACAGGGGAGGGTGGCTACACCTTC
>NA|TRBV12-3/TRBV12-4|NA|TRBJ2-5
CASSRRGGGQETQYF
TGTGCCAGCAGCCGGAGGGGAGGGGGGCAAGAGACCCAGTACTTC
>NA|TRBV5-1|many|TRBJ2-1
CASSLVRDHNEQFF
TGCGCCAGCAGCTTGGTGCGGGATCACAATGAGCAGTTCTTC
>NA|TRBV5-1|NA|TRBJ2-1
CASSLTPRTHEQFF
TGCGCCAGCAGCTTGACTCCAAGAACTCATGAGCAGTTCTTC
>NA|TRBV20-1|NA|TRBJ1-5
CSARDLGGRGPQHF
TGCAGTGCTAGAGACCTGGGGGGGAGGGGGCCCCAGCATTTT
>NA|TRBV12-3/TRBV12-4|NA|TRBJ1-1
CASSLNPGNTEAFF
TGTGCCAGCAGTTTAAACCCAGGGAACACTGAAGCTTTCTTT
>TRBD1|TRBV29-1|few|TRBJ1-4
CSVVRTGDTNEKLFF
TGCAGCGTTGTAAGGACAGGGGATACTAATGAAAAACTGTTTTTT
>TRBD2|TRBV14|few|TRBJ2-2
CASSHAGLALIFFF
TGTGCCAGCAGCCACGCTGGACTAGCGCTGATTTTTTTTTTT
>TRBD1|TRBV20-1|NA|TRBJ1-6
CSARLPPGTGGNSPLHF
TGCAGTGCTAGACTCCCTCCCGGGACAGGGGGTAATTCACCCCTCCACTTT
>TRBD1|TRBV12-3/TRBV12-4|NA|TRBJ1-4
CASSLGQGIGEKLFF
TGTGCCAGCAGTCTTGGACAGGGAATTGGTGAAAAACTGTTTTTT
>NA|TRBV30|NA|TRBJ1-5
CAWSVLRDNQPQHF
TGTGCCTGGAGTGTACTGAGGGACAATCAGCCCCAGCATTTT
>NA|TRBV7-2|NA|TRBJ2-7
CASQERGYSYEQYF
TGTGCCAGCCAGGAAAGGGGCTACTCCTACGAGCAGTACTTC
>NA|TRBV20-1|NA|TRBJ2-3
CSASPGSLTDTQYF
TGCAGTGCTAGTCCCGGTTCCCTCACAGATACGCAGTATTTT
>NA|TRBV12-3/TRBV12-4|few|TRBJ1-2
CASSPMFTDGYTF
TGTGCCAGCAGTCCCATGTTTACGGATGGCTACACCTTC
>NA|TRBV7-2|NA|TRBJ2-2
CASSEGLGNTGELFF
TGTGCCAGCAGCGAAGGACTGGGGAACACCGGGGAGCTGTTTTTT
>TRBD2|TRBV6-4|few|TRBJ2-4
CASTEGGKDIQYF
TGTGCCAGCACCGAGGGAGGGAAGGACATTCAGTACTTC
>NA|TRBV6-1|few|TRBJ1-1
CASSVRNSEAFF
TGTGCCAGCAGTGTGCGAAACAGTGAAGCTTTCTTT
>NA|TRBV20-1|NA|TRBJ2-1
CSALYTRGGYNEQFF
TGCAGTGCCCTGTATACTAGAGGGGGCTACAATGAGCAGTTCTTC
>NA|TRBV20-1|NA|TRBJ1-1
CSAYDRADTEAFF
TGCAGTGCTTACGACAGAGCGGACACTGAAGCTTTCTTT
>NA|TRBV18|few|TRBJ2-2
CASSPISGNTGELFF
TGTGCCAGCTCACCAATCTCAGGGAACACCGGGGAGCTGTTTTTT
>NA|TRBV7-9|NA|TRBJ1-1
CASSLGGPGTEAFF
TGTGCCAGCAGCTTGGGGGGGCCGGGAACTGAAGCTTTCTTT
>NA|TRBV12-3/TRBV12-4|few|TRBJ2-3
CASSFNTGVDTQYF
TGTGCCAGCAGTTTTAACACGGGGGTGGATACGCAGTATTTT
>NA|TRBV6-5|NA|TRBJ2-2
CASSYMAPAGRTGELFF
TGTGCCAGCAGTTACATGGCGCCAGCCGGTCGAACCGGGGAGCTGTTTTTT
>TRBD2|TRBV12-3/TRBV12-4|many|TRBJ2-5
CASRIAGGGETQYF
TGTGCCAGCAGGATAGCGGGAGGGGGGGAGACCCAGTACTTC
>NA|TRBV29-1|NA|TRBJ2-5
CSVGTQYF
TGCAGCGTCGGGACCCAGTACTTC
>NA|TRBV9|NA|TRBJ2-1
CASSVSQGRRGQFF
TGTGCCAGCAGCGTAAGCCAGGGACGGCGGGGGCAGTTCTTC
>NA|TRBV20-1|few|TRBJ1-3
CSASAGADSGNTIYF
TGCAGTGCTTCCGCAGGGGCCGACTCTGGAAACACCATATATTTT
>TRBD2|TRBV12-3/TRBV12-4|many|TRBJ2-5
CASSVGQGGQETQYF
TGTGCCAGCAGTGTAGGGCAGGGAGGGCAAGAGACCCAGTACTTC
>NA|TRBV18|NA|TRBJ2-7
CASSIGPGYEQYF
TGTGCCAGCTCGATCGGACCGGGCTACGAGCAGTACTTC
>NA|TRBV5-6|NA|TRBJ1-4
CASSWGRVGGKLFF
TGTGCCAGCAGCTGGGGCAGGGTCGGCGGAAAACTGTTTTTT
>TRBD2|TRBV5-1|NA|TRBJ2-1
CASSPRTSGSPDEQFF
TGCGCCAGCAGCCCAAGGACTAGCGGGAGTCCAGATGAGCAGTTCTTC
>NA|TRBV10-3|NA|TRBJ2-3
CAISGDGPSTDTQYF
TGTGCCATCAGCGGGGACGGACCTAGCACAGATACGCAGTATTTT
>TRBD2|TRBV29-1|few|TRBJ2-2
CSVSKTSGNTGELFF
TGCAGCGTTTCAAAGACTAGCGGGAACACCGGGGAGCTGTTTTTT
>TRBD1|TRBV14|NA|TRBJ2-1
CASSHWDSGTNEQFF
TGTGCCAGCAGCCATTGGGACAGTGGGACCAATGAGCAGTTCTTC
>TRBD2|TRBV20-1|NA|TRBJ2-1
CSARVLAGDNNEQFF
TGCAGTGCTAGGGTTCTAGCGGGAGATAACAATGAGCAGTTCTTC
>TRBD2|TRBV20-1|NA|TRBJ2-3
CSARRWTSGRTDTQYF
TGCAGTGCTAGGCGTTGGACTAGCGGGAGAACAGATACGCAGTATTTT
>TRBD1|TRBV10-3|few|TRBJ2-2
CAIRDMGTGSTGELFF
TGTGCCATCAGGGACATGGGGACAGGGTCCACCGGGGAGCTGTTTTTT
>NA|TRBV29-1|many|TRBJ1-3
CSAVDSLSGNTIYF
TGCAGCGCTGTCGACAGCCTCTCTGGAAACACCATATATTTT